These 9 T cell receptor beta chains originate from one sample sequenced in a study of Graves' ophthalmopathy and Graves' hyperthyroidism. As the template, RNA transcripts were used to amplify TCR beta CDR3 regions. An initial RT-PCR round employing HTBI primers preceded a second-round multiplex PCR. MiXCR was run by TCRdb on the multiplex PCR reads, yielding one entry per CDR3 protein. This sample has about 480,000 distinct CDR3 sequences, with about 15% found just once. Material for sequencing was blood. The source of these receptors is a woman in her 30s with Graves' ophthalmopathy.

This clonotype showed up many times. Its ends do not fully match the called genes, so a read error is possible. The chain couples TRBV10-3 to TRBJ2-4; possibly TRBD1 for D (7 bases). The CDR3 consists of 11 residues. CDR1 is ENHRY, CDR2 SYGVKD, per germline. The CDR3 loop reads CGQGLKNIKYF. In DNA form, the CDR3 reads TGTGGACAGGGACTCAAAAACATTAAGTACTTC.

The rearrangement joins TRBV24-1 to TRBJ1-1, with D hard to call. The CDR3 length is 13 residues. Germline CDR1 and CDR2: KGHDR and SFDVKD. V dropped 3 bases and J dropped 5 bases, with 9 bases sitting between them. The CDR3 region has the DNA TGTGCCACCAGTGATGCCCATGAAACTGAAGCTTTCTTT. It translates to CATSDAHETEAFF.

There are many counts of this clonotype. V gene TRBV12-3 or TRBV12-4 combines with J gene TRBJ1-1; TRBD1 matches 7 bases. The CDR3 runs to 13 residues. The V and J ends lost 5 bases and 3 bases, in that order; junction bases with no gene match: 3. CDR3: CASSGTGDTEAFF. The CDR3 DNA reads TGTGCCAGCAGTGGTACAGGGGACACTGAAGCTTTCTTT.

In its sample, this clonotype was seen many times. The V call is TRBV10-3, the J call TRBJ1-1; 9 bases match TRBD1. This CDR3 is 14 amino acids long. Germline-derived CDR1 and CDR2 are ENHRY and SYGVKD. The V gene end was trimmed by 8 bases and the J gene end by 3 bases; junction bases not matched to a gene: 7. CDR3 region: CAIGGTGRDTEAFF. The CDR3 DNA reads TGTGCCATCGGTGGGACAGGGAGAGACACTGAAGCTTTCTTT.

This clonotype was observed at least ten times. This chain links TRBV30 with TRBJ1-1; D is unresolved. In germline, CDR1 is GTSNPN, CDR2 SVGIG (reference sequence). The V end lost 0 bases, the J end lost 9 bases, and 11 bases lay between the germline ends. This CDR3 region has 12 residues. The CDR3 region has the DNA TGTGCCTGGAGTGTAAACTCGGGAAAAGCTTTCTTT. It translates to CAWSVNSGKAFF.

This clonotype appeared many times. The chain joins TRBV27 to TRBJ1-1, with D maybe TRBD1 (5 bases). This CDR3 spans 13 amino acids. Trimming stripped 5 bases from V and 5 bases from J, with 12 bases between. Per germline, CDR1 MNHEY and CDR2 SMNVEV (reference sequence). DNA for the CDR3: TGTGCCAGCAGTGGACAAATAGGGACTGAAGCTTTCTTT. As protein: CASSGQIGTEAFF.

This clonotype has a count of ten or more. The J gene is TRBJ2-5, the V gene TRBV7-2; D is uncertain. The CDR3 is made up of 14 amino acids. Trimming took 3 bases from V and 5 from J, leaving 13 bases between them. Germline V lookup: CDR1 SGHTA, CDR2 FQGNSA. The CDR3 sequence: CASSFGPRVETQYF. The CDR3 DNA is TGTGCCAGCAGCTTCGGACCAAGGGTGGAGACCCAGTACTTC.

This clonotype was observed at least ten times. The chain joins TRBV6-5 to TRBJ2-5, with D perhaps given as TRBD1 or TRBD2 (6 bases each). This CDR3 has 14 residues. V lost 7 bases and J lost 4, with 16 bases in between. The germline CDR1 and CDR2 sequences are MNHEY and SVGAGI. In DNA, the CDR3 is TGTGCCAGCAAGTTAGGGGGGCAAGGAGAGACCCAGTACTTC. It is translated as CASKLGGQGETQYF.

This clonotype was counted ten times or more. The chain uses TRBV5-1 and TRBJ1-1; 7 nucleotides line up with TRBD1. The CDR3 runs 13 residues. V dropped 4 bases and J dropped 10; count of bases not matched to a gene: 10. Per the germline V gene, CDR1 is SGHRS and CDR2 is YFSETQ. CDR3 DNA: TGCGCCAGCAGCCTAGGACAGGTGGAAGGAGCTTTCTTT. It codes for CASSLGQVEGAFF.